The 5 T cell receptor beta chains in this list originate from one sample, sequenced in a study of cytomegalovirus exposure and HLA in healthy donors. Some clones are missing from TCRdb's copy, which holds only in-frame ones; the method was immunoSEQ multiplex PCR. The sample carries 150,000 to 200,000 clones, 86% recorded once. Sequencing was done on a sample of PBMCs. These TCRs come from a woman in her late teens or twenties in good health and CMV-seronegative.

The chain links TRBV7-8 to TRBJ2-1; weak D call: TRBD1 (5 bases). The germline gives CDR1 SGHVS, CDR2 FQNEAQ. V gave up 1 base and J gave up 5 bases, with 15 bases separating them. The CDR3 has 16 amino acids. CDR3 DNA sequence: TGTGCCAGCAGCTTAGAGGTTCGCAGGGCGCACAATGAGCAGTTCTTC. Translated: CASSLEVRRAHNEQFF.

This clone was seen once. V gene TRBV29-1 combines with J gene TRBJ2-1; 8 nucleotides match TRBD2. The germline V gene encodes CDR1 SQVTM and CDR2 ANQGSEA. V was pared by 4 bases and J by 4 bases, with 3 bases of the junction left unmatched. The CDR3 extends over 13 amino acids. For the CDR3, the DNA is TGCAGCGTTGTCCAGCGGGAGTACAATGAGCAGTTCTTC. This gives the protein CSVVQREYNEQFF.

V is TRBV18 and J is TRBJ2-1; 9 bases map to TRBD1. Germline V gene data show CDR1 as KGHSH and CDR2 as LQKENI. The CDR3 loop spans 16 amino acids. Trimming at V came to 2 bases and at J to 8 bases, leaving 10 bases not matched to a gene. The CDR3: CASSPSLDRGADEQFF. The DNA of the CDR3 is TGTGCCAGCTCACCATCCCTCGACAGGGGGGCAGATGAGCAGTTCTTC.

CDR3 region: CASSLGRRGHTYEQYF. The DNA of the CDR3 is TGTGCCAGCAGCTTAGGGCGCCGGGGACATACCTACGAGCAGTACTTC. The V and J genes are TRBV11-3 and TRBJ2-7, with a weak D call TRBD1 (6 bases). The V end lost 1 base, the J end lost 2 bases, and 15 bases lay between the germline ends. CDR1 and CDR2 (germline): SGHNT, YENEEA. The CDR3 sequence is 16 residues long.

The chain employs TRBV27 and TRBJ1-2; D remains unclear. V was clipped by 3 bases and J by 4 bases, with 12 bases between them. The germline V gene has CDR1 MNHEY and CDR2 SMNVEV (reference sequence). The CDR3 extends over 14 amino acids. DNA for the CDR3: TGTGCCAGCAGTTTGGGTCGACACATCTATGGCTACACCTTC. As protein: CASSLGRHIYGYTF.